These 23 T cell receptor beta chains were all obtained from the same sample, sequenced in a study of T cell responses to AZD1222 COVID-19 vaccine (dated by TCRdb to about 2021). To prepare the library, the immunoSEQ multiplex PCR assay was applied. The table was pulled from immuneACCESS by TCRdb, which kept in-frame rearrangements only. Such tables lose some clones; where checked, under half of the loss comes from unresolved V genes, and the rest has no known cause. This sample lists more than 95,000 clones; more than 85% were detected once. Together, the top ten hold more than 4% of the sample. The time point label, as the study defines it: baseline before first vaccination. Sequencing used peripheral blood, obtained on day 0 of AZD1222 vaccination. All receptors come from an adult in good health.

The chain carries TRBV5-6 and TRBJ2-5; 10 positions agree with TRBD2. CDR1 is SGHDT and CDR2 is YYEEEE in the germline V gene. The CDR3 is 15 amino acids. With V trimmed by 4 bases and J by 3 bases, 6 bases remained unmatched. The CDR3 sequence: CASSRGLAEEETQYF. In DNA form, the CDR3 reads TGTGCCAGCAGCCGAGGACTAGCGGAGGAAGAGACCCAGTACTTC. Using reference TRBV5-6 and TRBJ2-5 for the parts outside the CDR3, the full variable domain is DAGVTQSPTHLIKTRGQQVTLRCSPKSGHDTVSWYQQALGQGPQFIFQYYEEEERQRGNFPDRFSGHQFPNYSSELNVNALLLGDSALYLCASSRGLAEEETQYFGPGTRLLVL.

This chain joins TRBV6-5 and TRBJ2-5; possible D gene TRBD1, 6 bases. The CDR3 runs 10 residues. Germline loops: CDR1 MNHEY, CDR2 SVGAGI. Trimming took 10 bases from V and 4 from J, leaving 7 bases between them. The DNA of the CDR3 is TGTGCCACCAGGGGAGAGACCCAGTACTTC. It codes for CATRGETQYF.

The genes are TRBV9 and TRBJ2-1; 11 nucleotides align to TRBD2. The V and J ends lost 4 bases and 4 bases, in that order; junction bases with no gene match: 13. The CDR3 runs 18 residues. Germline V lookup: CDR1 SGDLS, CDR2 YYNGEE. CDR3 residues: CASSKGGRGLAEYNEQFF. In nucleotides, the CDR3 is TGTGCCAGCAGCAAAGGCGGGCGGGGACTAGCGGAATACAATGAGCAGTTCTTC.

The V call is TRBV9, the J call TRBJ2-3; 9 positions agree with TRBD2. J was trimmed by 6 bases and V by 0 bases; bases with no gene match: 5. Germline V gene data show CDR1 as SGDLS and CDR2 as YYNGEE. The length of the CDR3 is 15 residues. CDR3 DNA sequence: TGTGCCAGCAGCGTAGAAAGCGGGAGGATGGATACGCAGTATTTT. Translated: CASSVESGRMDTQYF.

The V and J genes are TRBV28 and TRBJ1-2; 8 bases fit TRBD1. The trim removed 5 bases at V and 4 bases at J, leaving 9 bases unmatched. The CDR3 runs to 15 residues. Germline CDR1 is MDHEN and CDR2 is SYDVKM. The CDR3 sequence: CASSRTDRAGYGYTF. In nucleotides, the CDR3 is TGTGCCAGCAGTCGAACGGACAGGGCGGGCTATGGCTACACCTTC.

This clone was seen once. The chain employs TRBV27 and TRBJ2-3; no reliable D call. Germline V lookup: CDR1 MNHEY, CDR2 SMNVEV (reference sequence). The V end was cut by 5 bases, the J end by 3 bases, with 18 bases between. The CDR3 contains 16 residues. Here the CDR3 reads CASSPLEGLSTDTQYF. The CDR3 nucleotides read TGTGCCAGCAGTCCCCTAGAAGGGCTGTCGACAGATACGCAGTATTTT.

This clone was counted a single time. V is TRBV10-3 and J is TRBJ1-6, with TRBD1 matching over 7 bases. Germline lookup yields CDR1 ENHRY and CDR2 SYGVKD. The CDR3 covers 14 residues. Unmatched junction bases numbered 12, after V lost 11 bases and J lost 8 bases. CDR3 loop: CAASTGAEDSPLHF. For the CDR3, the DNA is TGTGCCGCAAGCACAGGGGCGGAGGATTCACCCCTCCACTTT.

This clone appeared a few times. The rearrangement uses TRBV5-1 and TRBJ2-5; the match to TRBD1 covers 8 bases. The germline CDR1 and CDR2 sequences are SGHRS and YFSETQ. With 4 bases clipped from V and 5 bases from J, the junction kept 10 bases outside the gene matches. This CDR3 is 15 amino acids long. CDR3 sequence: CASSTGTGARETQYF. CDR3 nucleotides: TGCGCCAGCAGCACCGGGACAGGCGCCCGGGAGACCCAGTACTTC.

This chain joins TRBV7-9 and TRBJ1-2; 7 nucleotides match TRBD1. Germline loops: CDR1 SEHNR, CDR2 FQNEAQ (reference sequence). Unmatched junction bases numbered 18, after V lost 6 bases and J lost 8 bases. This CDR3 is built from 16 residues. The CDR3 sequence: CASSPYRRDSNLGYTF. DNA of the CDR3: TGTGCCAGCAGTCCCTATCGCCGGGACAGCAATCTGGGCTACACCTTC.

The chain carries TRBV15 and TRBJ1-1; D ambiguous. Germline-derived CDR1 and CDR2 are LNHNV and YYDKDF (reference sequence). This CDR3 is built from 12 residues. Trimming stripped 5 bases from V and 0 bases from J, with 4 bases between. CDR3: CATSSLNTEAFF. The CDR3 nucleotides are TGTGCCACCAGCTCCCTGAACACTGAAGCTTTCTTT.

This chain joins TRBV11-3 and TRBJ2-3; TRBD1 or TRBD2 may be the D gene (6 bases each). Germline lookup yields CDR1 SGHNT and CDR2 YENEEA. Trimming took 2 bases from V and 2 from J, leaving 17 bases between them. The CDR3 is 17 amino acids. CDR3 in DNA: TGTGCCAGCAGCTTACGGGGGCGGAGAACCAACACAGATACGCAGTATTTT. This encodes CASSLRGRRTNTDTQYF.

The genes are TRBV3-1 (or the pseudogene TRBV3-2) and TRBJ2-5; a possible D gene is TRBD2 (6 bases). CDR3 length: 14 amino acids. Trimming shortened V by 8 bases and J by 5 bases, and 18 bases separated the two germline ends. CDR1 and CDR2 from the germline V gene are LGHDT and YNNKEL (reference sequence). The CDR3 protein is CASSRAASAETQYF. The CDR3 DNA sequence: TGTGCCAGCTCCCGCGCGGCTAGCGCGGAGACCCAGTACTTC.

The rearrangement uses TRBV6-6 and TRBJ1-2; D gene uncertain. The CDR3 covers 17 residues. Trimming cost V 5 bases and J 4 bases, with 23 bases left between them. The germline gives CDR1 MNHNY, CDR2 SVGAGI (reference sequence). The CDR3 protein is CASSLLFGVRLGYGYTF. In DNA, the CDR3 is TGTGCCAGCAGTCTCCTTTTTGGTGTTAGACTTGGCTATGGCTACACCTTC.

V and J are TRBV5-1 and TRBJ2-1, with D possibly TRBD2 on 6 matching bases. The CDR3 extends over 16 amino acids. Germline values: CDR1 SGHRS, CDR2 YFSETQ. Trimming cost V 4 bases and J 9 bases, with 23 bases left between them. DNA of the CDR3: TGCGCCAGCAGCCCACGCGCCCAGGTATCCGGGGGTGAGCAGTTCTTC. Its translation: CASSPRAQVSGGEQFF.

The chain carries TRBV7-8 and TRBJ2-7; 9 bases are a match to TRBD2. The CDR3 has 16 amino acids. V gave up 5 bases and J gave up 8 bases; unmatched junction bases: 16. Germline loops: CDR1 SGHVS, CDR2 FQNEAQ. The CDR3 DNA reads TGTGCCAGCAGCCCCTCCTGGCGGGAGGGCCTGGGAAAGCAGTACTTC. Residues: CASSPSWREGLGKQYF.

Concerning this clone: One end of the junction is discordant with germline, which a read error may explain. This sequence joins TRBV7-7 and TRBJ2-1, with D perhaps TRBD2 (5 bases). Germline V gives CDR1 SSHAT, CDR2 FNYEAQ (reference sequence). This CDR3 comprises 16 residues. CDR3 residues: CASSLAGLVDYNEQFF. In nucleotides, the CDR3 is TGTGCTAGCAGCTTAGCCGGACTTGTGGACTACAATGAGCAGTTCTTC.

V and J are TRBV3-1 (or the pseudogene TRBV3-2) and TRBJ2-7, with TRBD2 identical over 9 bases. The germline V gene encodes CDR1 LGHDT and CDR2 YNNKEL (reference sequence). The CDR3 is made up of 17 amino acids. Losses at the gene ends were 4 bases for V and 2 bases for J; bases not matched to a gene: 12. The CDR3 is CASSPPRGSGRPYEQYF. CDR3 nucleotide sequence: TGTGCCAGCAGCCCCCCCCGGGGTAGCGGGAGACCCTACGAGCAGTACTTC.

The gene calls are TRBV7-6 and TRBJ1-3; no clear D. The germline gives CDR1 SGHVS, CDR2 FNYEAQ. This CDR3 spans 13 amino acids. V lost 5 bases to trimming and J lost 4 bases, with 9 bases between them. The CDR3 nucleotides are TGTGCCAGCAGCCCATTACGGGGAAACACCATATATTTT. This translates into CASSPLRGNTIYF.

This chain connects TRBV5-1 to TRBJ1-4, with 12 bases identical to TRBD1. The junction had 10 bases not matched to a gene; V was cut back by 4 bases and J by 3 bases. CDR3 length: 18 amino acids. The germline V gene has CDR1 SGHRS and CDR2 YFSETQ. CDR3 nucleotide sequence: TGCGCCAGCAGCAGCGGGACAGGGGGCGAATGGGCTAATGAAAAACTGTTTTTT. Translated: CASSSGTGGEWANEKLFF.

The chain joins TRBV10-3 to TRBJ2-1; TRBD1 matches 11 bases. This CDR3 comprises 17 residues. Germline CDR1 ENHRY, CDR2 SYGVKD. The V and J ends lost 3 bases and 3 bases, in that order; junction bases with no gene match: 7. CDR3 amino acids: CAISDPPGTGGYNEQFF. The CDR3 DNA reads TGTGCCATCAGTGACCCCCCCGGGACAGGGGGCTACAATGAGCAGTTCTTC.

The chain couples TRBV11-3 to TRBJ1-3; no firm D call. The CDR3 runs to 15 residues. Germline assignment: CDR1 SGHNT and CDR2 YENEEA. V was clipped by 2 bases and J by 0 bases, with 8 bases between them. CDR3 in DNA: TGTGCCAGCAGCTTATACAGCGACTCTGGAAACACCATATATTTT. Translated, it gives CASSLYSDSGNTIYF.

The DNA of the CDR3 is TGTGCCAGCAGCTTGGGGTCCCAGGAGACAGATACGCAGTATTTT. The encoded protein is CASSLGSQETDTQYF. V and J are TRBV5-5 and TRBJ2-3; D uncertain. V gave up 0 bases and J gave up 3 bases, with 11 bases separating them. Germline V CDR1 and CDR2: SGHKS, YYEKEE (reference sequence). The CDR3 sequence is 15 residues long.

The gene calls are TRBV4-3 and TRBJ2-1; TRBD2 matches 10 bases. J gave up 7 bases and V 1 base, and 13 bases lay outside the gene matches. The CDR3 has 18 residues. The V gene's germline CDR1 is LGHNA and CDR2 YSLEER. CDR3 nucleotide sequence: TGCGCCAGCAGCCAAGTTTTAGCGGGAGGAACCGGAAGGAATGAGCAGTTCTTC. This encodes CASSQVLAGGTGRNEQFF.